This T cell receptor beta chain was sequenced during a study of OX40 agonist ivuxolimab in advanced cancers. Across the whole study: Administration of intravenous ivuxolimab to patients occurred every 2 weeks at 0.01 to 10 mg/kg.

This clone was recorded once. Only in-frame clones appear in the TCRdb table, and some are missing; sequencing was by immunoSEQ multiplex PCR. Found here are tens of thousands of clones, 90% to 95% of them singletons; the top ten hold around 0.46%. The CDR3 sequence is 12 residues long. The germline gives CDR1 SNHLY, CDR2 FYNNEI. The V end was cut by 10 bases, the J end by 2 bases, with 11 bases between. The gene calls are TRBV2 and TRBJ1-2; D remains unclear. Here the sequenced sample was CD4+ or CD8+ T cells sorted from blood, taken in a trial of the OX40 agonist ivuxolimab. The sequence derives from an adult with an advanced solid tumor such as melanoma, head and neck, liver or kidney cancer. CDR3 nucleotides: TGTGCCATCCGCATAGGGAACTATGGCTACACCTTC. Protein: CAIRIGNYGYTF.